This T cell receptor (beta chain) originates from a study of blood T cell repertoires in COVID-19. For the study at large: The United States, Italy and Spain provided the acute and convalescent COVID-19 samples.

Sequenced by immunoSEQ multiplex PCR; TCRdb stores in-frame clones only, minus some. The table shows 200,000 or so clones, with around 84% occurring only once. Participants were aged roughly 18 to 90 years, lived in 20 to 25 US areas, and enrolled virtually. V lost 3 bases and J 1 base, leaving 10 bases between the germline ends. Germline-derived CDR1 and CDR2 are MNHEY and SMNVEV (reference sequence). This CDR3 has 14 amino acids. The material sequenced was PBMCs or T cells enriched from blood (not recorded which). This receptor was taken from a woman aged 40 to 50 with acute COVID-19. The V and J genes are TRBV27 and TRBJ2-7; D might be TRBD1 (5 bases). In DNA, the CDR3 is TGTGCCAGCAGTTTTAGTAGGGGTTCCTACGAGCAGTACTTC. Translation: CASSFSRGSYEQYF.